This entry lists 15 T cell receptor beta chains sequenced from one sample in a study of T cells in localized non-small cell lung cancer. Using immunoSEQ multiplex PCR, the repertoire was profiled, and TCRdb retains in-frame clones only, with some absent. This table holds about 3,100 clones, about 26% found once. Here the sequenced sample was normal lung tissue next to the tumor, taken before any cancer treatment. The receptors derive from a male donor aged 60 or over with stage II lung adenocarcinoma.

This clone has just a few counts. This rearrangement joins TRBV6-8 to TRBJ2-3, with D unclear. Deletions cut 0 bases from V and 2 bases from J, with 6 bases between. CDR1 and CDR2 from the germline V gene are MNHGY and SAAAGT. The CDR3 has 14 residues. The CDR3 reads CASSYSSHTDTQYF. The DNA of the CDR3 is TGTGCCAGCAGTTACTCCAGTCACACAGATACGCAGTATTTT.

This clone counts as medium-sized (0.01 to 0.1%). V gene TRBV6-8 combines with J gene TRBJ1-4, with D hard to call. Between the trimmed V and J ends, which lost 6 bases and 0 bases, there was a span of 8 bases. The CDR3 runs 14 residues. The germline V gene has CDR1 MNHGY and CDR2 SAAAGT. CDR3 in amino acids: CASSVSATNEKLFF. For the CDR3, the DNA is TGTGCCAGCAGCGTCAGCGCAACTAATGAAAAACTGTTTTTT.

The chain combines TRBV25-1 with TRBJ2-2, with D uncertain. V was cut by 8 bases and J by 5 bases, with 15 bases left in between. The germline V gene has CDR1 MGHDK and CDR2 SYGVNS. The CDR3 loop spans 14 amino acids. The CDR3 loop reads CASSKLGSTGELFF. DNA for the CDR3: TGTGCCAGCTCCAAGTTGGGGTCAACCGGGGAGCTGTTTTTT.

V is TRBV6-8 and J is TRBJ2-6, with D unresolved. Trimming cost V 6 bases and J 2 bases, with 11 bases left between them. CDR3 length: 15 residues. The germline V gene encodes CDR1 MNHGY and CDR2 SAAAGT. The chain's CDR3 is CASSSDGAGANVLTF. For the CDR3, the DNA is TGTGCCAGCAGCTCCGATGGGGCTGGGGCCAACGTCCTGACTTTC.

This clone was observed a handful of times. V usage is TRBV28 and J usage is TRBJ2-1; a possible D gene is TRBD2 (6 bases). The V end was cut by 2 bases, the J end by 9 bases, with 11 bases between. From germline, CDR1 is MDHEN and CDR2 SYDVKM. The CDR3 runs 13 residues. Here the CDR3 reads CASSLAGFGEQFF. CDR3 DNA: TGTGCCAGCAGTTTAGCGGGGTTCGGTGAGCAGTTCTTC.

There are a few counts of this clone. The chain links TRBV9 to TRBJ1-1; TRBD1 matches 7 bases. Germline values: CDR1 SGDLS, CDR2 YYNGEE. The CDR3 extends over 14 amino acids. J was trimmed by 1 base and V by 4 bases; bases with no gene match: 4. The CDR3 here is CASSTQGSNTEAFF. CDR3 DNA sequence: TGTGCCAGCAGCACACAGGGGTCGAACACTGAAGCTTTCTTT.

The rearrangement links TRBV5-1 to TRBJ1-5; 8 bases are a match to TRBD1. Per germline, CDR1 SGHRS and CDR2 YFSETQ. This CDR3 has 15 amino acids. V lost 4 bases, J lost 4 bases, and 7 bases stayed unmatched. CDR3 in DNA: TGCGCCAGCAGCCCCGACAGGGGAAGGAATCAGCCCCAGCATTTT. It is translated as CASSPDRGRNQPQHF. Complete variable domain (other parts from reference TRBV5-1 and TRBJ1-5): KAGVTQTPRYLIKTRGQQVTLSCSPISGHRSVSWYQQTPGQGLQFLFEYFSETQRNKGNFPGRFSGRQFSNSRSEMNVSTLELGDSALYLCASSPDRGRNQPQHFGDGTRLSIL.

This clone was counted only a few times. The chain uses TRBV11-3 and TRBJ2-5; D assignment may be TRBD1 or TRBD2 (5 bases each). Trimming shortened V by 0 bases and J by 4 bases, and 12 bases separated the two germline ends. The CDR3 is 15 residues long. The V gene's germline CDR1 is SGHNT and CDR2 YENEEA. The chain's CDR3 is CASSLDRGALETQYF. Here the CDR3 DNA reads TGTGCCAGCAGCTTAGATCGAGGGGCCTTAGAGACCCAGTACTTC.

The J gene is TRBJ2-1, the V gene TRBV19; 7 positions match TRBD2. The CDR3 sequence is 16 residues long. The trim removed 3 bases at V and 5 bases at J, leaving 10 bases unmatched. Germline V lookup: CDR1 LNHDA, CDR2 SQIVND (reference sequence). The CDR3 loop reads CASSISRAGVNNEQFF. As DNA, the CDR3 is TGTGCCAGTAGTATCAGTCGGGCGGGGGTAAACAATGAGCAGTTCTTC.

Relative to its sample, this clone is medium-sized. V and J are TRBV11-3 and TRBJ2-1; 8 nucleotides align to TRBD2. The CDR3 runs to 16 residues. In germline, CDR1 is SGHNT, CDR2 YENEEA. V trimming: 5 bases; J trimming: 3 bases; junction bases outside the gene matches: 9. CDR3 coding DNA: TGTGCCAGCAGCCCAGAAGCGGGAGCCAGCTACAATGAGCAGTTCTTC. It is translated as CASSPEAGASYNEQFF.

This clone was recorded a few times. The DNA for the CDR3 is TGTGCCAGCGGCGGGACAGGTGATAACTATGGCTACACCTTC. Translating it yields CASGGTGDNYGYTF. The rearrangement links TRBV10-3 to TRBJ1-2; 8 nucleotides agree with TRBD1. V lost 10 bases, J lost 1 base, and 8 bases stayed unmatched. CDR3 length equals 14 residues. Germline assignment: CDR1 ENHRY and CDR2 SYGVKD.

This clone was observed a handful of times. The CDR3 DNA reads TGTGCCAGCACCCCGCGGGGGAGCTCCTACAATGAGCAGTTCTTC. Translation: CASTPRGSSYNEQFF. The J gene is TRBJ2-1, the V gene TRBV25-1; 7 bases are a match to TRBD2. The germline V gene has CDR1 MGHDK and CDR2 SYGVNS. After removal of 7 bases from V and 0 bases from J, the junction contained 6 bases not matched to a gene. The CDR3 has 15 amino acids. The variable domain in full, completed from reference TRBV25-1 and TRBJ2-1, reads EADIYQTPRYLVIGTGKKITLECSQTMGHDKMYWYQQDPGMELHLIHYSYGVNSTEKGDLSSESTVSRIRTEHFPLTLESARPSHTSQYLCASTPRGSSYNEQFFGPGTRLTVL.

This clone was detected only a few times. The chain links TRBV6-8 to TRBJ1-2; no definite D call. The V gene lost 7 bases and the J gene lost 3 bases, with 12 bases spanning the gap. The length of the CDR3 is 13 residues. Germline V gene data show CDR1 as MNHGY and CDR2 as SAAAGT. The CDR3 loop is CASTKEPYYGYTF. As DNA, the CDR3 is TGTGCCAGCACTAAGGAGCCCTACTATGGCTACACCTTC.

The gene calls are TRBV29-1 and TRBJ2-3, with no clear D. This CDR3 is 13 amino acids long. V lost 3 bases to trimming and J lost 2 bases, with 9 bases between them. The germline CDR1 and CDR2 sequences are SQVTM and ANQGSEA. As DNA, the CDR3 is TGCAGCGTTGAGTCAGTTTTCACAGATACGCAGTATTTT. This gives the protein CSVESVFTDTQYF.

This chain joins TRBV12-5 and TRBJ2-5, with D unresolved. The length of the CDR3 is 15 residues. The V and J ends lost 0 bases and 2 bases respectively, with 10 bases between them. Germline V gene sequence: CDR1 LGHNT, CDR2 FRNRAP. The CDR3: CASGLVRLHQETQYF. The CDR3 DNA reads as TGTGCTAGTGGTTTGGTAAGGCTGCATCAAGAGACCCAGTACTTC.